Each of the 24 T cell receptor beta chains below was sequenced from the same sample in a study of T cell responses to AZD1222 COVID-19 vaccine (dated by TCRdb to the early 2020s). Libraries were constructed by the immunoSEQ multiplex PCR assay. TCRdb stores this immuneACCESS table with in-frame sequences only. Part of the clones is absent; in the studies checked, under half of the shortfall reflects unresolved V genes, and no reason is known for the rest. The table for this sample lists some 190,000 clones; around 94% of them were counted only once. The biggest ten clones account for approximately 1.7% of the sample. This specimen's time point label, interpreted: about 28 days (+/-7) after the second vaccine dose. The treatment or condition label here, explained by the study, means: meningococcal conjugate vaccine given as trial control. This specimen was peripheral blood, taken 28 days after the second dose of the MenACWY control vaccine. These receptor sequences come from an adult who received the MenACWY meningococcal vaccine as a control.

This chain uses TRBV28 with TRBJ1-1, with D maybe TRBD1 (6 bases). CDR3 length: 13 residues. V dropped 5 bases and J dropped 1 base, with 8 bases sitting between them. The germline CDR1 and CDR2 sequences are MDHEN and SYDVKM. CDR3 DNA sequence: TGTGCCAGCAGTCCACAGGGGAACACTGAAGCTTTCTTT. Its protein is CASSPQGNTEAFF.

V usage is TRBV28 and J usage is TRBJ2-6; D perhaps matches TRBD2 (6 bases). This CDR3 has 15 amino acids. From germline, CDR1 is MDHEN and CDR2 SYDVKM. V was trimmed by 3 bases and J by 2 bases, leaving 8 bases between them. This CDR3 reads CASSLPGAGANVLTF. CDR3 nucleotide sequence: TGTGCCAGCAGTTTGCCGGGGGCTGGGGCCAACGTCCTGACTTTC.

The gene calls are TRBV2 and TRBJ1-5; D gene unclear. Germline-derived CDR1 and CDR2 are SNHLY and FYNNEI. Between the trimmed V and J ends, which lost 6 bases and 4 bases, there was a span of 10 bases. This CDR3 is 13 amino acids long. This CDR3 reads CASRETGNQPQHF. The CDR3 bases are TGTGCCAGCAGGGAGACGGGAAATCAGCCCCAGCATTTT.

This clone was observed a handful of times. The CDR3 DNA is TGTGCCAGCAGCTTAGACAGGGTAGGGAATGAGCAGTTCTTC. It yields the protein CASSLDRVGNEQFF. The chain has TRBV7-2 and TRBJ2-1, with D maybe TRBD1 (6 bases). Germline CDR1 and CDR2: SGHTA and FQGNSA. Trimming removed 1 base from V and 7 bases from J, with 11 bases in between. The CDR3 is 14 residues long.

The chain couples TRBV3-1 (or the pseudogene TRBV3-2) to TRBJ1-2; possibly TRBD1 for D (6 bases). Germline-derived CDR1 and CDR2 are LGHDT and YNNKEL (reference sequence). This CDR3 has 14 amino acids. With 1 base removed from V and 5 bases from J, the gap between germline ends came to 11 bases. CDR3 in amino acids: CASSQVQGPYGYTF. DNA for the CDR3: TGTGCCAGCAGCCAAGTTCAGGGGCCTTATGGCTACACCTTC.

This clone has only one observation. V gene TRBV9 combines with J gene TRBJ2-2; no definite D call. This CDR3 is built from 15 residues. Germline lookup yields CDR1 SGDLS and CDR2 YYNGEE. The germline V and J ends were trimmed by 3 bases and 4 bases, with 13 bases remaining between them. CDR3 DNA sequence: TGTGCCAGCAGCGACACAGTATCGAGCACCGGGGAGCTGTTTTTT. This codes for CASSDTVSSTGELFF.

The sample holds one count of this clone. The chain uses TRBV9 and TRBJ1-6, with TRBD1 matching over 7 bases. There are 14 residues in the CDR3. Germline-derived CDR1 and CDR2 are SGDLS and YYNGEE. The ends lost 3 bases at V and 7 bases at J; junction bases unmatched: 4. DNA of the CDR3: TGTGCCAGCAGCGCCGCAGGGGGGAATTCACCCCTCCACTTT. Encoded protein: CASSAAGGNSPLHF.

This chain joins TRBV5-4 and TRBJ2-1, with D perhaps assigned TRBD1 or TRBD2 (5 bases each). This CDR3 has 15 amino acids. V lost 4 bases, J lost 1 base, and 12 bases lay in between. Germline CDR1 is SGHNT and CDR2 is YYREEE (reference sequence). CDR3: CASSRDLLSYNEQFF. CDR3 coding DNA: TGTGCCAGCAGCAGGGACCTTTTGTCCTACAATGAGCAGTTCTTC.

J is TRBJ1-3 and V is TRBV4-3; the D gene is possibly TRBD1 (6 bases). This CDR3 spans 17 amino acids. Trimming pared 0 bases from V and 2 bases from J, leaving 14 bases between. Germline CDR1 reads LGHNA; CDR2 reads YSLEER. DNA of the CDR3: TGCGCCAGCAGCCAAGAATTTGCAGGGGAGGCTGGAAACACCATATATTTT. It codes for CASSQEFAGEAGNTIYF.

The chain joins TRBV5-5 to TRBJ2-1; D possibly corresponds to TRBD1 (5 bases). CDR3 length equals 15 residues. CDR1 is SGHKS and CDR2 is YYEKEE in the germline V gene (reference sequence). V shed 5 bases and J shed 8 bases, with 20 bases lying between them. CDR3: CASRTDGHIRDEQFF. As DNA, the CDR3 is TGTGCCAGCAGGACGGACGGACATATCAGGGATGAGCAGTTCTTC.

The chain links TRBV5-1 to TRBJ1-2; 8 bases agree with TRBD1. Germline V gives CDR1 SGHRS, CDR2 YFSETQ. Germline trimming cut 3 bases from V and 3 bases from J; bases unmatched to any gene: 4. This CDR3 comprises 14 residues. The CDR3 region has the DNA TGCGCCAGCAGCTCCCAGGGGGCCCACTATGGCTACACCTTC. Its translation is CASSSQGAHYGYTF. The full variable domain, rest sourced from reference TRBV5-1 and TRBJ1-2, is KAGVTQTPRYLIKTRGQQVTLSCSPISGHRSVSWYQQTPGQGLQFLFEYFSETQRNKGNFPGRFSGRQFSNSRSEMNVSTLELGDSALYLCASSSQGAHYGYTFGSGTRLTVV.

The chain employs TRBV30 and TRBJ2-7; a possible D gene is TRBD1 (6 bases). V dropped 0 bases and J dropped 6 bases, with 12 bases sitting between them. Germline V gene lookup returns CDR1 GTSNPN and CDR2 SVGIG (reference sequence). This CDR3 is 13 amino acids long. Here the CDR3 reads CAWSVLGGAEQYF. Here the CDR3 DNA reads TGTGCCTGGAGTGTACTAGGGGGTGCCGAGCAGTACTTC.

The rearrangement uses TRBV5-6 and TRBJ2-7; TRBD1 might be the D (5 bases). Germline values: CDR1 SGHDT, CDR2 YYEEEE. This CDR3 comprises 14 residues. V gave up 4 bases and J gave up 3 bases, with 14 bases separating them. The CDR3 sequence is CASSPQGRSYEQYF. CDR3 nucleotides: TGTGCCAGCAGCCCCCAGGGAAGAAGCTACGAGCAGTACTTC.

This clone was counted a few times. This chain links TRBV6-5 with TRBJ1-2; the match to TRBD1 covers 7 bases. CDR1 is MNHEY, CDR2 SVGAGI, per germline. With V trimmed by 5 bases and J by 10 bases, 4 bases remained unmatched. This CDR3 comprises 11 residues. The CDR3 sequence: CASSQGQIYTF. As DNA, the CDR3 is TGTGCCAGCAGTCAGGGACAGATCTACACCTTC.

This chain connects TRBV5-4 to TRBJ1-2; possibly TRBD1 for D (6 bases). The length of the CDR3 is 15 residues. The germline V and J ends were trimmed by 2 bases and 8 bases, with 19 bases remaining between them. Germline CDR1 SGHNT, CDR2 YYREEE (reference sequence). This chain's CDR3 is CASSFPRVDSRGYTF. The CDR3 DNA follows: TGTGCCAGCAGCTTTCCGAGAGTGGACAGTCGAGGCTACACCTTC.

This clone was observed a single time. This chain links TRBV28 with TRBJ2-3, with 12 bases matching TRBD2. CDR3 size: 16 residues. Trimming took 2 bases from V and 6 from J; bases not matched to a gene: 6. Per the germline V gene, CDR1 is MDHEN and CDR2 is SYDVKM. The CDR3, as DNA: TGTGCCAGCAGTTTACTAGCGGGAGGGTTTGGGGATACGCAGTATTTT. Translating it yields CASSLLAGGFGDTQYF. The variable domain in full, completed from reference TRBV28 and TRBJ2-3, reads DVKVTQSSRYLVKRTGEKVFLECVQDMDHENMFWYRQDPGLGLRLIYFSYDVKMKEKGDIPEGYSVSREKKERFSLILESASTNQTSMYLCASSLLAGGFGDTQYFGPGTRLTVL.

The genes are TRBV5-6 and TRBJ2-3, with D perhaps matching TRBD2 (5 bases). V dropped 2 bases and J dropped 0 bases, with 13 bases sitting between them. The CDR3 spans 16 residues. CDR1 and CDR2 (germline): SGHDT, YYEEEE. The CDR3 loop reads CASSFKGSASTDTQYF. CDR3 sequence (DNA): TGTGCCAGCAGCTTCAAAGGGAGTGCTAGCACAGATACGCAGTATTTT.

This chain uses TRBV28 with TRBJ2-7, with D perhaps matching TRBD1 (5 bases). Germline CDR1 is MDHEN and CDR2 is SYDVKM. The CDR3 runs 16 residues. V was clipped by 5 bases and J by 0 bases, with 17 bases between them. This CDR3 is CASSLTGAKSSYEQYF. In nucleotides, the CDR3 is TGTGCCAGCAGTCTCACAGGAGCCAAGAGCTCCTACGAGCAGTACTTC. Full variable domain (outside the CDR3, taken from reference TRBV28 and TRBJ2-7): DVKVTQSSRYLVKRTGEKVFLECVQDMDHENMFWYRQDPGLGLRLIYFSYDVKMKEKGDIPEGYSVSREKKERFSLILESASTNQTSMYLCASSLTGAKSSYEQYFGPGTRLTVT.

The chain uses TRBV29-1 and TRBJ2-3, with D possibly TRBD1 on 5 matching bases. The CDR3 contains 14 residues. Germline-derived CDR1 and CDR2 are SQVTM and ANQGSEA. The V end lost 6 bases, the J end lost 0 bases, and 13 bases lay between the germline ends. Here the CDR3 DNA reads TGCAGCGTGGCTCAGGGAACTAGCACAGATACGCAGTATTTT. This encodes CSVAQGTSTDTQYF.

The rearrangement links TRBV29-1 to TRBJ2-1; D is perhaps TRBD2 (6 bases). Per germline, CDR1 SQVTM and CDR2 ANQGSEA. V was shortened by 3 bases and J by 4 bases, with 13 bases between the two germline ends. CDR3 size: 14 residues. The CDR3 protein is CSVDRAGIYNEQFF. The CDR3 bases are TGCAGCGTTGATCGAGCGGGCATTTACAATGAGCAGTTCTTC.

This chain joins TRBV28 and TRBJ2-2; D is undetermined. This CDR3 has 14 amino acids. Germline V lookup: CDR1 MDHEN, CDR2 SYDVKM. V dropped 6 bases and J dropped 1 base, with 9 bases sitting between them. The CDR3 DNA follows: TGTGCCAGCAGGGACGGAAGGAACACCGGGGAGCTGTTTTTT. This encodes CASRDGRNTGELFF.

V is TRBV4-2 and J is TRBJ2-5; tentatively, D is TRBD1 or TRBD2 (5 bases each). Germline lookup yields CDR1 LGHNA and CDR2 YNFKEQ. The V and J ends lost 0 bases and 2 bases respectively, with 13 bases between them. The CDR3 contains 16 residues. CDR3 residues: CASSQDEGTKQETQYF. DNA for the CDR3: TGTGCCAGCAGCCAAGATGAAGGGACCAAACAAGAGACCCAGTACTTC.

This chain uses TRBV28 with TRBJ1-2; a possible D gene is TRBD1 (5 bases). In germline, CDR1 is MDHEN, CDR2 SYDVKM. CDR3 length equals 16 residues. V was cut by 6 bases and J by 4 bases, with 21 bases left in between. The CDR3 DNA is TGTGCCAGCAGGTGGGGGACCGCGAAACTTGGCTATGGCTACACCTTC. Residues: CASRWGTAKLGYGYTF.

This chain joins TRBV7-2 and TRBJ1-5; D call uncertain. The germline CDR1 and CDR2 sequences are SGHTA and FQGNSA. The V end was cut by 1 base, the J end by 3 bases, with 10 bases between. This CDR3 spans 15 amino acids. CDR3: CASSLVVQNNQPQHF. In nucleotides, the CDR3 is TGTGCCAGCAGCTTAGTAGTGCAGAACAATCAGCCCCAGCATTTT.